The rows below give T cell receptor beta chains drawn from one sample of a study of CD8 T cells in ankylosing spondylitis. TCRdb re-called the 5' RACE reads through MiXCR, storing one row per CDR3 protein. This sample has around 540,000 distinct CDR3 sequences, with roughly 13% found just once. Sequencing input: blood, either unsorted or a sorted T cell fraction (not recorded which). Every receptor here comes from a male donor with ankylosing spondylitis. The CDR3 runs from the conserved cysteine through the conserved F or W. The D gene is left open where the match is weak. The listing skips clone size in some rows; elsewhere it reads once, few, many or a size class.

clone_size d_call j_call v_call cdr3_nt cdr3_aa
few NA TRBJ2-5 TRBV27 TGTGCCAGCAGTTTATTTTGGGGATCTAGGGAGACCCAGTACTTC CASSLFWGSRETQYF
NA TRBD2 TRBJ2-1 TRBV7-2 TGTGCCAGCATAGAACTGGCGGGGGCCTACAATGAGCAGTTCTTC CASIELAGAYNEQFF
many TRBD1 TRBJ1-4 TRBV24-1 TGTGCCACCAGTGATTCCCGGACAGGGAGGGGATCAACTAATGAAAAACTGTTTTTT CATSDSRTGRGSTNEKLFF
few NA TRBJ1-1 TRBV7-6 TGTGCCAGCAGCCCGGGACTAGAGGGCACTGAAGCTTTCTTT CASSPGLEGTEAFF
NA TRBD1 TRBJ2-7 TRBV5-1 TGCGCCAGCAGTTCACGACAGGGGGCAAACTACGAGCAGTACTTC CASSSRQGANYEQYF
NA NA TRBJ1-2 TRBV7-2 TGTGCCAGCAGCGTGGGGAGTGGCTACACCTTC CASSVGSGYTF
few TRBD1 TRBJ2-5 TRBV18 TGTGCCAGCTCACCCCCGGGACAGGGAGTAGAGACCCAGTACTTC CASSPPGQGVETQYF
NA NA TRBJ2-2 TRBV10-2 TGCGCCAGCAGTGATCTTAGCGGAAGAAACACCGGGGAGCTGTTTTTT CASSDLSGRNTGELFF
NA NA TRBJ1-5 TRBV7-8 TGTGCCAGCAGCCCCCAGGCAAACTTGCCCCAGCATTTT CASSPQANLPQHF
many NA TRBJ2-3 TRBV5-1 TGCGCCAGCAGCCCGGGCCCTCAAGGGCCTCAGCTGGGAGATACGCAGTATTTT CASSPGPQGPQLGDTQYF
once NA TRBJ1-2 TRBV24-1 TGTGCCACCAGTGATCCACAGGGCTTCGGCGGCTACACCTTC CATSDPQGFGGYTF
NA NA TRBJ1-1 TRBV12-3/TRBV12-4 TGTGCCAGCAGTTACCAAGTGGGGGGGCGCGGGTCGAACACTGAAGCTTTCTTT CASSYQVGGRGSNTEAFF
NA TRBD2 TRBJ2-3 TRBV20-1 TGCAGTGTCCCTAGAGCGGGAGCAGCAGATACGCAGTATTTT CSVPRAGAADTQYF
NA NA TRBJ1-1 TRBV6-1 TGTGCCAGCAGCTTCGAGGGGGGAACCATGAACACTGAAGCTTTCTTT CASSFEGGTMNTEAFF
NA NA TRBJ1-1 TRBV28 TGTGCCAGCAGTTTAGGCTTTATGAACACTGAAGCTTTCTTT CASSLGFMNTEAFF
few NA TRBJ1-5 TRBV12-3/TRBV12-4 TGTGCCAGCAGTGGAACTCGGGCGGCAAATCAGCCCCAGCATTTT CASSGTRAANQPQHF
NA NA TRBJ1-2 TRBV4-2 TGTGCCAGCAGCCAAGAGAAGAGGACATATGGCTACACCTTC CASSQEKRTYGYTF
NA NA TRBJ1-4 TRBV27 TGTGCCAGCAGCTCGGACAATGGGGGGACCTTAGAAAAACTGTTTTTT CASSSDNGGTLEKLFF
few NA TRBJ2-1 TRBV11-1 TGTGCCAGCAGCTTAGGCTTAGAGCGGATTAGCTCCTACAACGAGCAGTTCTTC CASSLGLERISSYNEQFF
many NA TRBJ2-2 TRBV12-3/TRBV12-4 TGTGCCAGCAGTTTTCTCCTAGGGGCCGGGGAGCTGTTTTTT CASSFLLGAGELFF
few NA TRBJ1-2 TRBV6-1 TGTGCCAGCACCCCTGTTGGCAGATCTAACTATGGCTACACCTTC CASTPVGRSNYGYTF
NA NA TRBJ1-2 TRBV12-3/TRBV12-4 NA CASSLSHGVAGGTF
NA NA TRBJ2-7 TRBV30 TGTGCCTGGAGTGGGGAAATCGAGCAGTACTTC CAWSGEIEQYF
NA NA TRBJ1-1 TRBV5-5 TGTGCCAGCAGCTTGAGCGTGTACACTGAAGCTTTCTTT CASSLSVYTEAFF
many NA TRBJ2-5 TRBV3-1 TGTGCCAGCAGCCAAGATTGGAACGGGGAGACCCAGTACTTC CASSQDWNGETQYF
few NA TRBJ2-1 TRBV20-1 TGCAGTGCTAGTCATCCCCTTGGGTTTTCAAGGTTCTTC CSASHPLGFSRFF
NA NA TRBJ2-2 TRBV7-8 TGTGCCAGCAGCTTAGAGAGAGCCGGGGAGCTGTTTTTT CASSLERAGELFF
NA NA TRBJ2-1 TRBV9 TGTGCCAGCAGCGCCTCTTCGGGGGCCACCTACAATGAGCAGTTCTTC CASSASSGATYNEQFF
NA NA TRBJ2-1 TRBV6-1 TGTGCCAGCAGACATCCGGGGAGTCGGTTCTTC CASRHPGSRFF
NA TRBD1 TRBJ1-4 TRBV7-2 TGTGCCAGCAGCTTAGATACAGGGGGCAATGAAAAACTGTTTTTT CASSLDTGGNEKLFF
few NA TRBJ2-3 TRBV7-9 TGTGCCAGCAGTTTTAGGGAGATCACAGATACGCAGTATTTT CASSFREITDTQYF
NA TRBD2 TRBJ2-1 TRBV4-1 TGCGCCAGCAGCCAAGAGGGCGGGAGTCTTTGGAGTGAGCAGTTCTTC CASSQEGGSLWSEQFF
few NA TRBJ2-3 TRBV4-2 TGTGCCAGCAGCCAAGGACTAATAACTAGCACAGATACGCAGTATTTT CASSQGLITSTDTQYF
many NA TRBJ2-3 TRBV7-9 TGTGCCAGCAGCTTAGTTACAGGGTACACAGATACGCAGTATTTT CASSLVTGYTDTQYF
few TRBD1 TRBJ2-7 TRBV3-1 TGTGCCAGCAGGGCAACAGGGGGCTTGGGTTCGTCCGAGCAGTACTTC CASRATGGLGSSEQYF
NA NA TRBJ2-1 TRBV15 TGTGCCACCACCCCCCAACTAGCAATCCTCGGGGTCGGTGAGCAGTTCTTC CATTPQLAILGVGEQFF
few NA TRBJ1-1 TRBV12-3/TRBV12-4 TGTGCCAGCACCGCTTTGGAGGGGCTTACTGAAGCTTTCTTT CASTALEGLTEAFF
many NA TRBJ2-1 TRBV3-1 TGTGCCAGCAGCCAAGATAGAGATGAGCAGTTCTTC CASSQDRDEQFF
NA NA TRBJ1-5 TRBV5-1 TGCGCCAGCAGCCCCGGAAGGGGAGATCAGCCCCAGCATTTT CASSPGRGDQPQHF
NA NA TRBJ2-1 TRBV24-1 TGTGCCACCAGTGATTTGCGGGGACGCGAGCAGTTCTTC CATSDLRGREQFF
NA NA TRBJ1-1 TRBV7-2 TGTGCCAGCAGCTTGATCAGGGCTACTGAAGCTTTCTTT CASSLIRATEAFF
few TRBD2 TRBJ2-3 TRBV10-3 TGTGCCATCAAAGAGAGGGCTAGCGGGAGTGGAGATACGCAGTATTTT CAIKERASGSGDTQYF
NA NA TRBJ2-2 TRBV4-2 TGTGCCAGCAGCCAAGCAGGGGCTACCACCGGGGAGCTGTTTTTT CASSQAGATTGELFF
few TRBD1 TRBJ2-5 TRBV24-1 TGTGCCACCAGTGACTCACAGGGGACCCAAGAGACCCAGTACTTC CATSDSQGTQETQYF